The 2 T cell receptor beta chains reported below all come from one sample, sequenced in a study of response to subunit inactivated influenza vaccine. One entry per CDR3 protein, called by TCRdb with MiXCR from the RT-PCR reads. This sample carries 450,000 to 550,000 distinct CDR3 sequences, 25% of them seen once, and the ten largest clones take approximately 2%. The sample here was CD4+ T cells sorted from PBMCs, taken 5 days after vaccination. The source is a man over 45 who received an inactivated influenza vaccine.

This clonotype was found a few times. V and J are TRBV12-3 or TRBV12-4 and TRBJ2-5; D remains ambiguous. Trimming removed 5 bases from V and 2 bases from J, with 15 bases in between. The CDR3 is 15 amino acids. The CDR3 reads CASSPPRVEQETQYF. Here the CDR3 DNA reads TGTGCCAGCAGTCCCCCTCGGGTGGAGCAAGAGACCCAGTACTTC.

The gene calls are TRBV6-2 or TRBV6-3 and TRBJ2-7, with TRBD1 identical over 8 bases. J was trimmed by 12 bases and V by 0 bases; bases with no gene match: 16. Looked up from germline, CDR1 is MNHEY and CDR2 is SVGEGT. CDR3 length: 16 residues. CDR3 sequence (DNA): TGTGCCAGCAGTTACTCTAGGGACAGGCTAACCCGAATACCGTACTTC. This codes for CASSYSRDRLTRIPYF.